This T cell receptor (beta chain) emerged from a study of T cell responses to AZD1222 COVID-19 vaccine. CDR3 length: 16 residues. Germline V lookup: CDR1 SEHNR, CDR2 FQNEAQ (reference sequence). The V and J ends lost 4 bases and 5 bases, in that order; junction bases with no gene match: 11. This table comes from immunoSEQ multiplex PCR, and its TCRdb copy is limited to in-frame clones, with some not included. Altogether about 160,000 clones are present, 85% to 90% being singletons, with the ten largest covering roughly 5.5%. This clonotype originated in an adult in good health. The chain has TRBV7-9 and TRBJ2-1; TRBD2 matches at 7 bases. The sample in question was peripheral blood, obtained on day 0 of AZD1222 vaccination. The CDR3 DNA follows: TGTGCCAGCAGCTCGATACTAGCGACCCTTGACAATGAGCAGTTCTTC. It translates to CASSSILATLDNEQFF.